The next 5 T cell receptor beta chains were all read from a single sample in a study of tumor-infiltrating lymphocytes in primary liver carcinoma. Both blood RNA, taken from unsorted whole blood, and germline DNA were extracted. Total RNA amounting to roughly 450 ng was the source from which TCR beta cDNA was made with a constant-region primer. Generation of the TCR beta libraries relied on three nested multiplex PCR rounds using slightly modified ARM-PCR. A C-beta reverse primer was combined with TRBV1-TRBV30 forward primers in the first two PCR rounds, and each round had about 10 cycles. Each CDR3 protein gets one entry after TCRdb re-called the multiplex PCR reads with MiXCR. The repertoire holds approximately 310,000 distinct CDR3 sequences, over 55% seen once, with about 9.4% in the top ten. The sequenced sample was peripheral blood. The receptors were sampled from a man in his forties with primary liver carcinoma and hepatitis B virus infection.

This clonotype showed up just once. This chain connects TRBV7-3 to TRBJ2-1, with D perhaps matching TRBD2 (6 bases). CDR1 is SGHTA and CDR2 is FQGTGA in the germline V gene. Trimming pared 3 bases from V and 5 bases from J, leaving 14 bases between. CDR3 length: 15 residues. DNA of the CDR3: TGTGCCAGCAGCTTCCCGGGACTGGGGCACAATGAGCAGTTCTTC. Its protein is CASSFPGLGHNEQFF.

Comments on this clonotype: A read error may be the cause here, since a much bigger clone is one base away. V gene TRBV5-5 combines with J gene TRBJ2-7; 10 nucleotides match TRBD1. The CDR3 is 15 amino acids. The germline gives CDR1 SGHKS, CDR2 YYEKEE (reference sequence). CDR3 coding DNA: TGTGTCAGCAGCTCTCCGGGACAGGGGTCGTACGAGCAGTACTTC. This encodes CVSSSPGQGSYEQYF.

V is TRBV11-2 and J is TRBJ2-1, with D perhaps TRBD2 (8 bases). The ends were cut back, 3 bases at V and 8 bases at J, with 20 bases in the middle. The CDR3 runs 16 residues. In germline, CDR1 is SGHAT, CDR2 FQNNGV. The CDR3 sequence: CASSFTGAGGLDEQFF. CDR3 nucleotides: TGTGCCAGCAGCTTCACAGGGGCGGGAGGTCTTGATGAGCAGTTCTTC.

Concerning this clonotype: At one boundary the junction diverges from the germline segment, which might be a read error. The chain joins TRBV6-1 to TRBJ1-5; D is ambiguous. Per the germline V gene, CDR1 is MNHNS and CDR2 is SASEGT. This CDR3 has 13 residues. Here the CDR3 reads CASNEGRSQPQHF. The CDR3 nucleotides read TGTGCCAGCAATGAAGGCAGGTCTCAGCCCCAGCATTTC.

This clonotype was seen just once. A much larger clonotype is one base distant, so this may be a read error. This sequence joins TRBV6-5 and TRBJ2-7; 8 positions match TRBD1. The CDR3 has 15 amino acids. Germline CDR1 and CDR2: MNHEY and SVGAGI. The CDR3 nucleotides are TGTGCCAGCTGTTACTCGACAGGGGCAACCTACGAGCAGTACTTC. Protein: CASCYSTGATYEQYF.